These 25 T cell receptor beta chains originate from one sample sequenced in a study of blood T cell repertoires in COVID-19. Data came from immunoSEQ multiplex PCR; TCRdb stores just in-frame clones and leaves some out. This table holds approximately 180,000 clones, 80% to 90% found once. The sequenced material came from peripheral blood. The receptor set was obtained from a man aged 55-75 years with acute or convalescent COVID-19.

The chain combines TRBV27 with TRBJ1-2, with a possible D match to TRBD1 (6 bases). V was pared by 0 bases and J by 4 bases, with 12 bases between. The CDR3 spans 15 residues. Germline-derived CDR1 and CDR2 are MNHEY and SMNVEV (reference sequence). CDR3 sequence reads: CASSLSYGTSYGYTF. In DNA, the CDR3 is TGTGCCAGCAGTTTATCGTACGGGACAAGCTATGGCTACACCTTC.

This clone was seen a single time. V usage is TRBV15 and J usage is TRBJ1-3; 7 bases are shared with TRBD1. V lost 2 bases, J lost 2 bases, and 9 bases stayed unmatched. The CDR3 consists of 17 residues. From germline, CDR1 is LNHNV and CDR2 YYDKDF (reference sequence). The CDR3 coding sequence is TGTGCCACCAGCAGACGAAACAGGGGAACCACTGGAAACACCATATATTTT. Residues: CATSRRNRGTTGNTIYF.

V usage is TRBV5-4 and J usage is TRBJ2-5, with 7 bases aligning to TRBD2. Germline trimming cut 0 bases from V and 5 bases from J; bases unmatched to any gene: 4. This CDR3 contains 14 residues. CDR1 and CDR2 from the germline V gene are SGHNT and YYREEE (reference sequence). The CDR3 reads CASSLGQGGETQYF. In nucleotides, the CDR3 is TGTGCCAGCAGCTTGGGGCAGGGAGGGGAGACCCAGTACTTC. Variable domain in full (rest from reference TRBV5-4 and TRBJ2-5): ETGVTQSPTHLIKTRGQQVTLRCSSQSGHNTVSWYQQALGQGPQFIFQYYREEENGRGNFPPRFSGLQFPNYSSELNVNALELDDSALYLCASSLGQGGETQYFGPGTRLLVL.

The V and J genes are TRBV6-5 and TRBJ2-1; perhaps TRBD1 as D (5 bases). V gave up 6 bases and J gave up 3 bases, with 15 bases separating them. CDR1 and CDR2 from the germline V gene are MNHEY and SVGAGI. This CDR3 is 15 amino acids long. CDR3 sequence reads: CASSAAQGSYNEQFF. In DNA, the CDR3 is TGTGCCAGCAGCGCAGCCCAGGGAAGCTACAATGAGCAGTTCTTC.

The chain has TRBV5-1 and TRBJ1-4, with 9 bases matching TRBD1. Germline V CDR1 and CDR2: SGHRS, YFSETQ. Trimming took 4 bases from V and 8 from J; bases not matched to a gene: 9. There are 15 residues in the CDR3. CDR3 residues: CASSVTGGANEKLFF. CDR3 sequence (DNA): TGCGCCAGCAGCGTAACAGGGGGCGCAAACGAAAAACTGTTTTTT.

V and J are TRBV19 and TRBJ1-5, with a weak D call TRBD1 (5 bases). The germline V and J ends were trimmed by 3 bases and 1 base, with 16 bases remaining between them. Germline loops: CDR1 LNHDA, CDR2 SQIVND (reference sequence). The CDR3 consists of 17 residues. The CDR3 DNA is TGTGCCAGTAGTATGGCAAGGGGCCGGTTAAGCAATCAGCCCCAGCATTTT. Translating gives CASSMARGRLSNQPQHF.

This chain uses TRBV5-1 with TRBJ2-5; 7 bases align to TRBD2. Germline loops: CDR1 SGHRS, CDR2 YFSETQ. V was pared by 2 bases and J by 4 bases, with 11 bases of the junction left unmatched. This CDR3 has 16 amino acids. This chain's CDR3 is CASSFGGSGMSETQYF. In nucleotides, the CDR3 is TGCGCCAGCAGCTTTGGCGGGAGCGGTATGTCAGAGACCCAGTACTTC. Based on the CDR3 plus reference TRBV5-1 and TRBJ2-5, the full variable domain is KAGVTQTPRYLIKTRGQQVTLSCSPISGHRSVSWYQQTPGQGLQFLFEYFSETQRNKGNFPGRFSGRQFSNSRSEMNVSTLELGDSALYLCASSFGGSGMSETQYFGPGTRLLVL.

The chain is built from TRBV12-3 or TRBV12-4 and TRBJ2-3; TRBD2 matches at 9 bases. The CDR3 has 12 amino acids. V was clipped by 6 bases and J by 15 bases; unmatched bases: 10. This CDR3 reads CASSKTSGGSYF. The CDR3 DNA reads as TGTGCCAGCAGCAAGACTAGCGGCGGTTCCTATTTT.

The chain carries TRBV10-2 and TRBJ2-6; D not certain. CDR1 is WSHSY, CDR2 SAAADI, per germline. This CDR3 is built from 13 residues. The V end was cut by 10 bases, the J end by 3 bases, with 10 bases between. The CDR3 loop is CATCPGGANVLTF. The CDR3 DNA reads TGCGCCACTTGCCCAGGTGGGGCCAACGTCCTGACTTTC.

This clone was picked up a small number of times. The chain employs TRBV4-2 and TRBJ2-1; 10 positions match TRBD2. The ends lost 4 bases at V and 8 bases at J; junction bases unmatched: 17. The CDR3 is 18 amino acids. Per the germline V gene, CDR1 is LGHNA and CDR2 is YNFKEQ. The CDR3 nucleotides are TGTGCCAGCAGCCCCGCGAGCTCGGGGACTAGCGCTAGGGATGAGCAGTTCTTC. Its protein product is CASSPASSGTSARDEQFF.

V is TRBV6-5 and J is TRBJ1-2, with 7 bases aligning to TRBD1. The V segment lost 6 bases and the J segment 4 bases; nucleotides outside the gene matches: 8. This CDR3 region has 14 residues. Per the germline V gene, CDR1 is MNHEY and CDR2 is SVGAGI. DNA for the CDR3: TGTGCCAGCAGGGGGACAGTCTACATCTATGGCTACACCTTC. Residues: CASRGTVYIYGYTF.

This rearrangement joins TRBV28 to TRBJ1-1; D remains unclear. The CDR3 runs 14 residues. Germline CDR1 reads MDHEN; CDR2 reads SYDVKM. Trimming stripped 8 bases from V and 1 base from J, with 14 bases between. The CDR3 DNA is TGTGCCAGCCCCCCCCGGGGTCGGAACACTGAAGCTTTCTTT. Translation gives CASPPRGRNTEAFF.

This chain connects TRBV9 to TRBJ2-1; 9 nucleotides agree with TRBD1. J was trimmed by 4 bases and V by 3 bases; bases with no gene match: 5. In germline, CDR1 is SGDLS, CDR2 YYNGEE. The CDR3 sequence is 15 residues long. CDR3 DNA sequence: TGTGCCAGCAGCGCTCGACAGGGGGTTTACAATGAGCAGTTCTTC. Amino acid sequence: CASSARQGVYNEQFF.

The chain has TRBV19 and TRBJ1-5; D gene unclear. V lost 1 base, J lost 3 bases, and 7 bases lay in between. This CDR3 has 14 amino acids. The germline V gene encodes CDR1 LNHDA and CDR2 SQIVND (reference sequence). The CDR3 here is CASSIVGLNQPQHF. DNA of the CDR3: TGTGCCAGTAGTATAGTGGGCCTCAATCAGCCCCAGCATTTT.

The rearrangement links TRBV7-2 to TRBJ2-5; perhaps TRBD1 as D (5 bases). With 0 bases removed from V and 4 bases from J, the gap between germline ends came to 12 bases. The length of the CDR3 is 15 residues. Looked up from germline, CDR1 is SGHTA and CDR2 is FQGNSA. Here the CDR3 DNA reads TGTGCCAGCAGCTTAGCAGGGGCAGGATCAGAGACCCAGTACTTC. Amino acid sequence: CASSLAGAGSETQYF.

V is TRBV9 and J is TRBJ2-1, with 14 bases matching TRBD2. V was clipped by 0 bases and J by 9 bases; unmatched bases: 11. Germline V gene data show CDR1 as SGDLS and CDR2 as YYNGEE. The CDR3 is made up of 18 amino acids. DNA for the CDR3: TGTGCCAGCAGCGTAGTTTCAGGCCGACTAGCGGGAGGGCTTGAGCAGTTCTTC. It is translated as CASSVVSGRLAGGLEQFF.

This clone came up a few times. V is TRBV2 and J is TRBJ2-6, with D possibly TRBD1 on 6 matching bases. The V end lost 7 bases, the J end lost 0 bases, and 10 bases lay between the germline ends. Per the germline V gene, CDR1 is SNHLY and CDR2 is FYNNEI. The CDR3 length is 15 residues. Here the CDR3 DNA reads TGTGCCAGCACCAAAGGGGGCTCTGGGGCCAACGTCCTGACTTTC. Its translation: CASTKGGSGANVLTF.

CDR3 DNA: TGTGCCAGCAGCCCTCGACAGGGGTTAACGGACACTGAAGCTTTCTTT. The encoded protein is CASSPRQGLTDTEAFF. This chain connects TRBV7-2 to TRBJ1-1, with 8 positions matching TRBD1. This CDR3 spans 16 amino acids. Germline CDR1 reads SGHTA; CDR2 reads FQGNSA. The junction had 11 bases not matched to a gene; V was cut back by 5 bases and J by 3 bases.

V is TRBV11-3 and J is TRBJ2-7, with 8 positions matching TRBD1. The junction had 4 bases not matched to a gene; V was cut back by 0 bases and J by 0 bases. The CDR3 sequence is 16 residues long. Germline-derived CDR1 and CDR2 are SGHNT and YENEEA. CDR3 loop: CASSLERDRSSYEQYF. In DNA form, the CDR3 reads TGTGCCAGCAGCTTAGAAAGGGACAGGAGCTCCTACGAGCAGTACTTC.

The chain couples TRBV29-1 to TRBJ2-1, with D maybe TRBD2 (6 bases). V was cut by 1 base and J by 3 bases, with 13 bases left in between. This CDR3 comprises 15 residues. CDR1 and CDR2 (germline): SQVTM, ANQGSEA. The CDR3 DNA follows: TGCAGCGTTGAAGGACCGGGACTTTACTACAATGAGCAGTTCTTC. This sequence encodes CSVEGPGLYYNEQFF.

The chain couples TRBV2 to TRBJ1-1, with TRBD1 identical over 7 bases. In germline, CDR1 is SNHLY, CDR2 FYNNEI. CDR3 length: 15 amino acids. Trimming took 6 bases from V and 0 from J; bases not matched to a gene: 7. CDR3 protein: CASSPRQGMNTEAFF. CDR3 bases: TGTGCCAGCAGCCCTCGACAGGGAATGAACACTGAAGCTTTCTTT.

The V gene is TRBV27, the J gene TRBJ2-7; D remains unclear. The CDR3 spans 13 residues. Between the trimmed V and J ends, which lost 3 bases and 1 base, there was a span of 7 bases. Germline V gene data show CDR1 as MNHEY and CDR2 as SMNVEV (reference sequence). CDR3 region: CASSFRYSYEQYF. CDR3 coding DNA: TGTGCCAGCAGTTTTCGCTATTCCTACGAGCAGTACTTC.

This clone was seen a few times. J is TRBJ2-1 and V is TRBV9; 7 bases map to TRBD1. The length of the CDR3 is 16 residues. Per germline, CDR1 SGDLS and CDR2 YYNGEE. V was pared by 3 bases and J by 4 bases, with 10 bases of the junction left unmatched. The CDR3, as DNA: TGTGCCAGCAGCGCGGGCCCGGGACAGCATTACAATGAGCAGTTCTTC. Translated: CASSAGPGQHYNEQFF.

The chain links TRBV29-1 to TRBJ1-1; possibly TRBD1 for D (5 bases). The CDR3 is made up of 14 amino acids. The V and J ends lost 0 bases and 3 bases respectively, with 11 bases between them. Germline CDR1 is SQVTM and CDR2 is ANQGSEA. This CDR3 is CSVEDGGDYTEAFF. The CDR3 DNA sequence: TGCAGCGTTGAAGACGGAGGGGATTACACTGAAGCTTTCTTT.

The chain combines TRBV24-1 with TRBJ2-2, with D perhaps TRBD2 (5 bases). This CDR3 spans 14 amino acids. The V and J ends lost 0 bases and 5 bases respectively, with 6 bases between them. CDR1 is KGHDR, CDR2 SFDVKD, per germline. This chain's CDR3 is CATSDLTGTGELFF. Written as DNA, the CDR3 is TGTGCCACCAGTGATTTGACGGGGACCGGGGAGCTGTTTTTT.